Listed here is a single T cell receptor (beta chain). Its antigen is as yet unknown. The PCR ran on 60 Vbeta and 13 Jbeta primers. Sequencing was performed with immunoSEQ multiplex PCR; in TCRdb, only in-frame clones are kept and a portion is missing. The sample lists tens of thousands of clones; around 78% were seen once. The entry originates in a study of cytomegalovirus exposure and HLA in healthy donors. The study's findings and limits: Differences between HLA loci emerged in a later analysis of TCR association rates, with DRB1 most and HLA-C fewest. It was reported in a later analysis that an Asian-associated ancestry cluster showed fewer N-insertions than the 666-donor mean. A later analysis, which compared TCR beta chains of equal frequency, found the HLA-associated ones more clonally expanded.

This CDR3 contains 12 residues. From germline, CDR1 is GTSNPN and CDR2 SVGIG (reference sequence). Trimming shortened V by 8 bases and J by 0 bases, and 8 bases separated the two germline ends. The specimen sequenced was PBMCs. This sequence joins TRBV30 and TRBJ2-1; D not certain. This TCR derives from a man aged 50-59 years in good health and CMV-seronegative. This chain's CDR3 is CAGPGSYNEQFF. The DNA for the CDR3 is TGTGCCGGCCCGGGCTCCTACAATGAGCAGTTCTTC.